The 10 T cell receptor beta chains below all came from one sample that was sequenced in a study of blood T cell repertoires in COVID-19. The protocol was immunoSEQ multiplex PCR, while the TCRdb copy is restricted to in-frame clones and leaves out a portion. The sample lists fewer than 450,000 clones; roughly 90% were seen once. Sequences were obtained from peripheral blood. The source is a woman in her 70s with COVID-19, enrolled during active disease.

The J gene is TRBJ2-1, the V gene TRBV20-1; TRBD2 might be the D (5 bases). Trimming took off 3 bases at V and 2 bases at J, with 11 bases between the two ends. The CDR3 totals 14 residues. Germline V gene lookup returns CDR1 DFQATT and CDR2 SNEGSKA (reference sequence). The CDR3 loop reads CSASEREPYNEQFF. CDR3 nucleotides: TGCAGTGCTAGTGAACGGGAACCCTACAATGAGCAGTTCTTC.

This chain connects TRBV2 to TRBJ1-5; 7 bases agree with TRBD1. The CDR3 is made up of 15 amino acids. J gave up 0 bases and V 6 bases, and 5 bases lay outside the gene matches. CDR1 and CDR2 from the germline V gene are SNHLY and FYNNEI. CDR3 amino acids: CASRTGAYSNQPQHF. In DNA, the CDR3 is TGTGCCAGCAGAACAGGGGCATATAGCAATCAGCCCCAGCATTTT.

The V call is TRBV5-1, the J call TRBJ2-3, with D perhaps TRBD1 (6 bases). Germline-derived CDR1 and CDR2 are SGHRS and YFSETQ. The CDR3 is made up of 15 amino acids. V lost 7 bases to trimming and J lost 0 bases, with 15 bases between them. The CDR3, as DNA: TGCGCCAGCCGAGGGGGTTTTCAGAGCACAGATACGCAGTATTTT. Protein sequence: CASRGGFQSTDTQYF.

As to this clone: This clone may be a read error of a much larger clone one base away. CDR3 sequence reads: CASSASGGTDTQYF. The DNA of the CDR3 is TGTGCCAGCAGCGCTAGCGGGGGCACAGATACGCAGTATTTT. The chain recombines TRBV9 with TRBJ2-3; 9 bases match TRBD2. This CDR3 is built from 14 residues. Germline CDR1 and CDR2: SGDLS and YYNGEE. The ends lost 3 bases at V and 1 base at J; junction bases unmatched: 0.

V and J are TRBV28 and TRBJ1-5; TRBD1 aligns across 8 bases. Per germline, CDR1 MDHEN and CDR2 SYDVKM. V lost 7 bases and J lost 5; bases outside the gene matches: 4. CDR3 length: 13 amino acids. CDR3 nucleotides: TGTGCCAGCACAGGGGGCAGCCATCAGCCCCAGCATTTT. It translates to CASTGGSHQPQHF.

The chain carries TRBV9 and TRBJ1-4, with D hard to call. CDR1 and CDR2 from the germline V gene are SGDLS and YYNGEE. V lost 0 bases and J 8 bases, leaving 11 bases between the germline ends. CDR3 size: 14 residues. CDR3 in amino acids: CASSVEASGEKLFF. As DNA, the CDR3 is TGTGCCAGCAGCGTAGAGGCCTCCGGGGAAAAACTGTTTTTT.

DNA for the CDR3: TGTGCCAGCAGCGAGACAGGGAGCCCCTACGAGCAGTACTTC. As protein: CASSETGSPYEQYF. J is TRBJ2-7 and V is TRBV11-3; 7 nucleotides agree with TRBD1. This CDR3 comprises 14 residues. Germline V gene lookup returns CDR1 SGHNT and CDR2 YENEEA. V trimming: 5 bases; J trimming: 2 bases; junction bases outside the gene matches: 6.

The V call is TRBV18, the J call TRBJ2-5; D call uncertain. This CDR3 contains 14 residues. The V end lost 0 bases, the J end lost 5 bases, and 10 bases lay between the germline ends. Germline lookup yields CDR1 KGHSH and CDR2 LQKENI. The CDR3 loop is CASSPPSRWETQYF. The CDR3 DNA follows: TGTGCCAGCTCACCACCTAGCAGATGGGAGACCCAGTACTTC.

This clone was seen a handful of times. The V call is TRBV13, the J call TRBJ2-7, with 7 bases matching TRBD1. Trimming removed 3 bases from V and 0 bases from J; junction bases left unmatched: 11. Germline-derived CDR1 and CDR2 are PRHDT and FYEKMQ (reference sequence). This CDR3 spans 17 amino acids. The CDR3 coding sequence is TGTGCCAGCAGCTTTTCCGAGAAACAGGGGAGCTCCTACGAGCAGTACTTC. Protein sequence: CASSFSEKQGSSYEQYF. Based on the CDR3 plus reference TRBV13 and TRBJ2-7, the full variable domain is AAGVIQSPRHLIKEKRETATLKCYPIPRHDTVYWYQQGPGQDPQFLISFYEKMQSDKGSIPDRFSAQQFSDYHSELNMSSLELGDSALYFCASSFSEKQGSSYEQYFGPGTRLTVT.

This CDR3 is CASNDRAGGEKLFF. As DNA, the CDR3 is TGTGCCAGCAACGATCGGGCGGGAGGGGAAAAACTGTTTTTT. The J gene is TRBJ1-4, the V gene TRBV27; D remains ambiguous. Germline CDR1 and CDR2: MNHEY and SMNVEV (reference sequence). CDR3 length: 14 residues. Trimming left V 7 bases short and J 8 bases short, with 17 bases between.